Each of the 27 T cell receptor beta chains below was sequenced from the same sample in a study of regulatory T cells in long-lasting Graves disease. Time point of the sample: newly diagnosed GD, antithyroid drugs for less than 3 months. Extracted RNA from PBMCs served as the source of the TCR library. Through Arm-PCR of CDR3 regions and iRepertoire HTBI primers, TCR beta libraries were built. TCRdb itself ran the multiplex PCR reads through MiXCR, one entry per CDR3 protein. The sample lists roughly 520,000 distinct CDR3 sequences, 12% seen once, with approximately 9% in the top ten. These data were also filed under a second study, of T cells in Graves' hyperthyroidism and ophthalmopathy.

Sequenced material: peripheral blood mononuclear cells (PBMCs), taken at new diagnosis, from a patient treated with antithyroid drugs. The receptors derive from a woman aged 30 to 39 with Graves disease.

The J gene is TRBJ1-2, the V gene TRBV15; no reliable D call. This CDR3 is built from 14 residues. Trimming took 0 bases from V and 3 from J, leaving 8 bases between them. Per germline, CDR1 LNHNV and CDR2 YYDKDF (reference sequence). This chain's CDR3 is CATSRDRTDYGYTF. In DNA form, the CDR3 reads TGTGCCACCAGCAGAGATAGGACGGACTATGGCTACACCTTC.

This clonotype was seen ten or more times. The rearrangement links TRBV12-3 or TRBV12-4 to TRBJ2-4; D gene unclear. Trimming shortened V by 8 bases and J by 9 bases, and 20 bases separated the two germline ends. This CDR3 comprises 14 residues. CDR3 in DNA: TGTGCCAGCCGTACGGTGGGCGGCCAAGCCATTCAGTACTTC. Its protein product is CASRTVGGQAIQYF.

This clonotype was observed many times. V gene TRBV5-1 combines with J gene TRBJ2-2; 9 positions agree with TRBD2. V was clipped by 2 bases and J by 3 bases; unmatched bases: 2. The germline V gene encodes CDR1 SGHRS and CDR2 YFSETQ. The CDR3 extends over 15 amino acids. DNA for the CDR3: TGCGCCAGCAGCTTCGGCGGGAGGGACACCGGGGAGCTGTTTTTT. Its translation: CASSFGGRDTGELFF.

This clonotype was counted many times. The chain is built from TRBV29-1 and TRBJ2-4, with D tentatively TRBD2 (5 bases). Trimming cost V 0 bases and J 5 bases, with 11 bases left between them. This CDR3 has 14 amino acids. Germline CDR1 is SQVTM and CDR2 is ANQGSEA. The CDR3 reads CSVEDRGGENIQYF. The DNA of the CDR3 is TGCAGCGTTGAAGATCGAGGAGGTGAAAACATTCAGTACTTC.

The rearrangement uses TRBV4-3 and TRBJ1-6; no clear D. V lost 0 bases and J 3 bases, leaving 12 bases between the germline ends. Germline V CDR1 and CDR2: LGHNA, YSLEER. CDR3 length equals 17 residues. CDR3 protein: CASSQEVGYHYNSPLHF. CDR3 bases: TGCGCCAGCAGCCAAGAAGTTGGATACCACTATAATTCACCCCTCCACTTT.

Remarks on this clonotype: Only one base separates this from a far larger clonotype, so it likely reflects a read error. This chain links TRBV28 with TRBJ2-7; 9 bases match TRBD1. V dropped 4 bases and J dropped 7; count of bases not matched to a gene: 14. This CDR3 comprises 16 residues. Germline CDR1 MDHEN, CDR2 SYDVKM. The CDR3 bases are TGTGCCAGCAGTTCCCTCGGACAGGGGTCCTACAATGAGCAGTACTTC. Translating it yields CASSSLGQGSYNEQYF.

The sample holds a few counts of this clonotype. One junction end disagrees with the germline gene, perhaps due to a read error. This chain joins TRBV2 and TRBJ2-6; possibly TRBD1 for D (5 bases). The germline V gene has CDR1 SNHLY and CDR2 FYNNEI. This CDR3 has 13 amino acids. The CDR3 coding sequence is TGTGCCAGCAGCAACTCTGGGGCCAACGCCCTGACTTTC. It translates to CASSNSGANALTF.

This clonotype has ten or more counts. The chain links TRBV20-1 to TRBJ1-2, with 8 bases matching TRBD1. Germline assignment: CDR1 DFQATT and CDR2 SNEGSKA (reference sequence). The V segment lost 1 base and the J segment 7 bases; nucleotides outside the gene matches: 2. The CDR3 extends over 12 amino acids. CDR3 sequence reads: CSARGQGFGYTF. The CDR3, as DNA: TGCAGTGCTAGAGGACAGGGGTTTGGCTACACCTTC.

In this sample, this clonotype turned up many times. V gene TRBV7-2 combines with J gene TRBJ2-3; D perhaps matches TRBD2 (7 bases). V was clipped by 2 bases and J by 7 bases, with 13 bases between them. Germline CDR1 and CDR2: SGHTA and FQGNSA. The CDR3 has 14 amino acids. This CDR3 is CASSLRGRGNTQYF. DNA of the CDR3: TGTGCCAGCAGCTTAAGGGGGAGGGGTAATACGCAGTATTTT.

This clonotype has at least ten counts. The V gene is TRBV6-2 or TRBV6-3, the J gene TRBJ2-1, with 12 bases that match TRBD2. Germline CDR1 and CDR2: MNHEY and SVGEGT. The CDR3 sequence is 16 residues long. The V segment lost 7 bases and the J segment 3 bases; nucleotides outside the gene matches: 7. The chain's CDR3 is CASIPSGRAVYNEQFF. CDR3 coding DNA: TGTGCCAGCATTCCTAGCGGGAGGGCCGTCTACAATGAGCAGTTCTTC.

This clonotype appeared a few times. The CDR3 sequence is CASSWQQGAGEQYF. The CDR3 DNA sequence: TGTGCCAGCAGCTGGCAACAGGGGGCAGGCGAGCAGTACTTC. The gene calls are TRBV5-6 and TRBJ2-7; 9 nucleotides match TRBD1. Germline CDR1 is SGHDT and CDR2 is YYEEEE. The CDR3 runs 14 residues. The J segment lost 6 bases and the V segment lost 3 bases, leaving 7 bases of the junction unmatched.

This clonotype was counted at least ten times. The chain joins TRBV7-9 to TRBJ2-1, with TRBD1 matching 8 bases. CDR3 length equals 17 residues. Germline V CDR1 and CDR2: SEHNR, FQNEAQ (reference sequence). Losses at the gene ends were 0 bases for V and 5 bases for J; bases not matched to a gene: 9. CDR3 protein: CASSLATQGVKNNEQFF. The CDR3 bases are TGTGCCAGCAGCTTAGCCACACAGGGGGTGAAAAACAATGAGCAGTTCTTC.

The J gene is TRBJ2-1, the V gene TRBV19; D is tentatively TRBD1 or TRBD2 (8 bases each). This CDR3 is built from 18 residues. The V end was cut by 7 bases, the J end by 7 bases, with 29 bases between. Germline V lookup: CDR1 LNHDA, CDR2 SQIVND (reference sequence). Written as DNA, the CDR3 is TGTGCCAGTACGGAAGACAGGGGTGCGGGAGGTCTTATGAATGAGCAGTTCTTC. Translation: CASTEDRGAGGLMNEQFF.

At least ten counts were recorded for this clonotype. V and J are TRBV20-1 and TRBJ1-2; possibly TRBD1 for D (6 bases). The germline V gene has CDR1 DFQATT and CDR2 SNEGSKA (reference sequence). Trimming shortened V by 3 bases and J by 4 bases, and 12 bases separated the two germline ends. The CDR3 spans 13 residues. For the CDR3, the DNA is TGCAGTGCTAGCTCACAGGGTATCTATGGCTACACCTTC. This encodes CSASSQGIYGYTF.

This clonotype came up a few times. The CDR3 sequence: CASRTPNHQETQYF. CDR3 nucleotides: TGTGCCAGCAGGACCCCCAATCATCAAGAGACCCAGTACTTC. The J gene is TRBJ2-5, the V gene TRBV6-1; D not certain. The germline V gene has CDR1 MNHNS and CDR2 SASEGT. The V gene lost 6 bases and the J gene lost 2 bases, with 13 bases spanning the gap. This CDR3 has 14 amino acids.

This clonotype appeared a few times. The rearrangement links TRBV24-1 to TRBJ2-1, with D tentatively TRBD1 (5 bases). Germline lookup yields CDR1 KGHDR and CDR2 SFDVKD. V was clipped by 4 bases and J by 9 bases, with 18 bases between them. This CDR3 has 15 residues. Written as DNA, the CDR3 is TGTGCCACCAGTGACTCCGGACACTGGAACGGTGAGCAGTTCTTC. This gives the protein CATSDSGHWNGEQFF.

The CDR3 region is CASSYEGGTYEQYF. CDR3 in DNA: TGTGCCAGCAGTTATGAAGGGGGAACCTACGAGCAGTACTTC. The chain has TRBV6-5 and TRBJ2-7, with D possibly being TRBD1 (6 bases). Trimming took off 3 bases at V and 2 bases at J, with 11 bases between the two ends. The CDR3 is 14 residues long. CDR1 is MNHEY, CDR2 SVGAGI, per germline.

This clonotype was counted ten times or more. The chain couples TRBV11-3 to TRBJ2-1; 14 nucleotides match TRBD2. Germline V CDR1 and CDR2: SGHNT, YENEEA. This CDR3 region has 17 residues. V gave up 4 bases and J gave up 4 bases; unmatched junction bases: 6. CDR3 region: CASSSGTSGSAYNEQFF. The CDR3 coding sequence is TGTGCCAGCAGCTCCGGGACTAGCGGGAGTGCGTACAATGAGCAGTTCTTC. Using reference TRBV11-3 and TRBJ2-1 for the parts outside the CDR3, the full variable domain is EAGVVQSPRYKIIEKKQPVAFWCNPISGHNTLYWYLQNLGQGPELLIRYENEEAVDDSQLPKDRFSAERLKGVDSTLKIQPAELGDSAVYLCASSSGTSGSAYNEQFFGPGTRLTVL.

This clonotype appeared many times. Germline and junction disagree at one end, which may indicate a read error. This rearrangement joins TRBV28 to TRBJ1-1; TRBD1 might be the D (5 bases). CDR3 length: 15 amino acids. The germline CDR1 and CDR2 sequences are MDHEN and SYDVKM. CDR3 in DNA: TGTGCCAGCATTTTATACCAGGGTGCAAACACTGAAGCTTTCTTT. It encodes CASILYQGANTEAFF.

This clonotype was seen ten or more times. V usage is TRBV5-1 and J usage is TRBJ2-3, with D perhaps given as TRBD1 or TRBD2 (5 bases each). CDR3 length: 14 amino acids. The V and J ends lost 3 bases and 5 bases respectively, with 13 bases between them. Germline lookup yields CDR1 SGHRS and CDR2 YFSETQ. Here the CDR3 reads CASSSSGTGDTQYF. CDR3 bases: TGCGCCAGCAGCTCGTCGGGGACGGGAGATACGCAGTATTTT.

This chain links TRBV3-1 with TRBJ2-3; 16 bases align to TRBD2. Germline CDR1 and CDR2: LGHDT and YNNKEL (reference sequence). This CDR3 spans 16 amino acids. After removal of 3 bases from V and 5 bases from J, the junction contained 2 bases not matched to a gene. The CDR3, as DNA: TGTGCCAGCAGCCACGGGACTAGCGGGGGGGGAGATACGCAGTATTTT. Its translation is CASSHGTSGGGDTQYF.

This clonotype was seen ten or more times. The rearrangement joins TRBV19 to TRBJ1-5; D unclear. The germline V gene has CDR1 LNHDA and CDR2 SQIVND (reference sequence). V lost 3 bases, J lost 6 bases, and 18 bases lay in between. The CDR3 is made up of 16 amino acids. For the CDR3, the DNA is TGTGCCAGTAGTATTACGACGGCCGTACTTAGTCAGCCCCAGCATTTT. Protein sequence: CASSITTAVLSQPQHF. Drawing the rest from reference TRBV19 and TRBJ1-5, the complete variable domain is DGGITQSPKYLFRKEGQNVTLSCEQNLNHDAMYWYRQDPGQGLRLIYYSQIVNDFQKGDIAEGYSVSREKKESFPLTVTSAQKNPTAFYLCASSITTAVLSQPQHFGDGTRLSIL.

In this sample, this clonotype turned up many times. V and J are TRBV12-3 or TRBV12-4 and TRBJ1-5, with D perhaps matching TRBD1 (5 bases). CDR3 size: 13 residues. Trimming removed 5 bases at V and 4 bases at J, with 9 bases between. CDR3 sequence reads: CASSVRVNQPQHF. The CDR3 bases are TGTGCCAGCAGTGTCAGGGTAAATCAGCCCCAGCATTTT.

This clonotype was detected many times. The V and J genes are TRBV27 and TRBJ1-2, with D uncertain. V was shortened by 3 bases and J by 4 bases, with 15 bases between the two germline ends. The CDR3 is 15 amino acids. Germline CDR1 reads MNHEY; CDR2 reads SMNVEV (reference sequence). CDR3 DNA: TGTGCCAGCAGTTTTTATGGCCGAAAGACCTATGGCTACACCTTC. It is translated as CASSFYGRKTYGYTF.

This clonotype was recorded a few times. The chain has TRBV15 and TRBJ2-1; D unresolved. The CDR3 totals 12 residues. Germline CDR1 reads LNHNV; CDR2 reads YYDKDF (reference sequence). Trimming shortened V by 4 bases and J by 9 bases, and 10 bases separated the two germline ends. CDR3 in DNA: TGTGCCACCAGCAAAGAGGTCAGTGAGCAGTTCTTC. Translated, it gives CATSKEVSEQFF.

Ten or more counts support this clonotype. The rearrangement links TRBV18 to TRBJ2-7; TRBD1 agrees at 7 bases. After removal of 1 base from V and 3 bases from J, the junction contained 3 bases not matched to a gene. The CDR3 is 14 residues long. The V gene's germline CDR1 is KGHSH and CDR2 LQKENI. CDR3 in amino acids: CASSPRDRNYEQYF. The CDR3 DNA follows: TGTGCCAGCTCACCACGGGACAGAAACTACGAGCAGTACTTC.

This chain connects TRBV14 to TRBJ1-2; D is unresolved. The germline V gene encodes CDR1 SGHDN and CDR2 FVKESK. The length of the CDR3 is 12 residues. Trimming left V 3 bases short and J 8 bases short, with 10 bases between. The CDR3 region is CASSQVHGGYTF. The CDR3 bases are TGTGCCAGCAGCCAGGTCCACGGCGGCTACACCTTC.